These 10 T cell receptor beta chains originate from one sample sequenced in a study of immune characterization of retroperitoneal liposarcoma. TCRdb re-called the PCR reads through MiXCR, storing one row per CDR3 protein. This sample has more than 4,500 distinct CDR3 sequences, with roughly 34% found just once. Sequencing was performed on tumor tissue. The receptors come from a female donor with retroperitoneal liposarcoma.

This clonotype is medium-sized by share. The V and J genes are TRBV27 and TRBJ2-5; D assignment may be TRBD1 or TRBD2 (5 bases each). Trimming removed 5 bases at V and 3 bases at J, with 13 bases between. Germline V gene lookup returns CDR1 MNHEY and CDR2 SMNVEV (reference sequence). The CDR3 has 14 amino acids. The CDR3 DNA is TGTGCCAGCAGTCCCCGGGACGGGGAAGAGACCCAGTACTTC. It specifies CASSPRDGEETQYF.

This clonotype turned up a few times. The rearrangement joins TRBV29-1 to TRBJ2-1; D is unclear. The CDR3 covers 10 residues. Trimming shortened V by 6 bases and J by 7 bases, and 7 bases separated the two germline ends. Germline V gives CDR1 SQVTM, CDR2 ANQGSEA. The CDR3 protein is CSVLLNEQFF. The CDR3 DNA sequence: TGCAGCGTCTTGTTGAATGAGCAGTTCTTC.

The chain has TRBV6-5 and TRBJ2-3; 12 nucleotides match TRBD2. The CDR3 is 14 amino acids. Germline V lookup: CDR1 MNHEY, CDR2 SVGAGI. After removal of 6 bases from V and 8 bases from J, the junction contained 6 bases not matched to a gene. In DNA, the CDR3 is TGTGCCAGCAGGCTAGCGGGAGGGCCGGGTACGCAGTATTTT. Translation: CASRLAGGPGTQYF.

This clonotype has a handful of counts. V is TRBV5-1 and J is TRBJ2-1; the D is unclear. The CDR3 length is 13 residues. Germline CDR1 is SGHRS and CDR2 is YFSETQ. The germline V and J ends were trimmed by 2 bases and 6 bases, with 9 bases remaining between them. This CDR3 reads CASSLDTGNEQFF. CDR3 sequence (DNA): TGCGCCAGCAGCTTAGACACCGGCAATGAGCAGTTCTTC.

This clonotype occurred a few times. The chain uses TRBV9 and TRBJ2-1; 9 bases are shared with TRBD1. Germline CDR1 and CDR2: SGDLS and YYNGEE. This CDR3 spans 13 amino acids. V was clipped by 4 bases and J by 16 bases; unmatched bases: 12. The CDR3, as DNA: TGTGCCAGCAGCTGGGACACAGGGGGCGCTTATTTCTTC. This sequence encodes CASSWDTGGAYFF.

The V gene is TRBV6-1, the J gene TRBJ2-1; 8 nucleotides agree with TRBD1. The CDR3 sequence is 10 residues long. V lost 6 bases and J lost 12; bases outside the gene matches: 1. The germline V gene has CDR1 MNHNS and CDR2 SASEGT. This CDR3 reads CASSDRGQFF. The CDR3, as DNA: TGTGCCAGCAGCGACAGGGGGCAGTTCTTC.

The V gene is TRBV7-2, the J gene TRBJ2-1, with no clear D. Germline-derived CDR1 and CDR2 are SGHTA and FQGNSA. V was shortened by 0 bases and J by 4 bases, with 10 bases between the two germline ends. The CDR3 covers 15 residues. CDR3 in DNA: TGTGCCAGCAGCTTAGCGTACGAAACTTACAATGAGCAGTTCTTC. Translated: CASSLAYETYNEQFF.

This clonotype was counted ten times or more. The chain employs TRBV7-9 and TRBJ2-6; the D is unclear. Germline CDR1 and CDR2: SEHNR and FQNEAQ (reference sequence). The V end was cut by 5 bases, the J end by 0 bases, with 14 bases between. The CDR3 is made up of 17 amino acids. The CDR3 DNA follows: TGTGCCAGCAGCCAGGAACAGAGTAACTCTGGGGCCAACGTCCTGACTTTC. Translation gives CASSQEQSNSGANVLTF.

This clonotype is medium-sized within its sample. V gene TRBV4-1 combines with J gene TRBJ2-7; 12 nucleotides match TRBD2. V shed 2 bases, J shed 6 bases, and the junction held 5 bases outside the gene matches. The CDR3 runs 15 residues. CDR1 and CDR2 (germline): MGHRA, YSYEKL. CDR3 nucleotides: TGCGCCAGCAGCCAATCACTAGCGGGAGGAAGCGAGCAGTACTTC. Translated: CASSQSLAGGSEQYF.

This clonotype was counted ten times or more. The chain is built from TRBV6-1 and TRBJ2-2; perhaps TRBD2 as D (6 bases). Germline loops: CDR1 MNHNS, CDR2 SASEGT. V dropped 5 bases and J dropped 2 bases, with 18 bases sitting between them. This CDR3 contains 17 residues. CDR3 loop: CASSPSGTDLNTGELFF. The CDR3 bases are TGTGCCAGCAGTCCATCCGGGACTGACTTAAACACCGGGGAGCTGTTTTTT.